This entry concerns a single TCR beta chain. As processed by the authors: For nucleated cells, counts were estimated from reference gene primer amplification. The assay was immunoSEQ multiplex PCR, and TCRdb's table has in-frame clones only and misses some. The DNA gave D and trimming, while V, J and clone size come from that table. Of about 190,000 clones in the sample, more than 75% were seen once. Between the trimmed V and J ends, which lost 0 bases and 7 bases, there was a span of 19 bases. Germline-derived CDR1 and CDR2 are MGHRA and YSYEKL. The CDR3 contains 17 residues. The data originate from a study of blood T cell repertoires in COVID-19. For the study at large: Specimens from acute and convalescent COVID-19 originated in the United States, Italy and Spain. From T cells, B-cell-depleted T cells, or PBMCs came the material, which was cDNA or gDNA.

Sequenced: peripheral blood. The chain is built from TRBV4-1 and TRBJ1-5; D may be TRBD1 (5 bases). This clonotype was sampled from a man aged 35-49 years with active or convalescent COVID-19. This CDR3 reads CASSQDDRNGRGQPQHF. The CDR3, as DNA: TGCGCCAGCAGCCAAGATGATCGGAACGGCCGGGGGCAGCCCCAGCATTTT.